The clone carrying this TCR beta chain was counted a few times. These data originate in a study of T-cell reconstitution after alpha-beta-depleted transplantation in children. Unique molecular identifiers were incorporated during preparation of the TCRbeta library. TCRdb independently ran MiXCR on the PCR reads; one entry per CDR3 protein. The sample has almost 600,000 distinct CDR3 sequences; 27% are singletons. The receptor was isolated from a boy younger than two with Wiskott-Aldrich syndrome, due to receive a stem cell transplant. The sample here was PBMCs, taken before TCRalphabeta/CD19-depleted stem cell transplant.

CDR3 sequence reads: CASSPIPPRLGNQETQYF. DNA of the CDR3: TGTGCCAGCAGTCCTATCCCACCGAGGCTAGGCAACCAAGAGACCCAGTACTTC. The J gene is TRBJ2-5, the V gene TRBV27; no clear D gene. V was cut by 5 bases and J by 0 bases, with 22 bases left in between. The length of the CDR3 is 18 residues. Looked up from germline, CDR1 is MNHEY and CDR2 is SMNVEV (reference sequence).